The sequence of this T cell receptor beta chain was determined in a study of Graves' ophthalmopathy and Graves' hyperthyroidism (dated by TCRdb to the late 2010s). Concerning the study at large: Peripheral blood was collected at initial diagnosis, prior to any treatment. In over five hyperthyroidism patients, T-cell repertoires of thyroid tissue and blood were compared. To explore V-J signatures that distinguish ophthalmopathy from hyperthyroidism, a discovery set of about 99 patients was enrolled, made up of roughly 41 with ophthalmopathy and some 56 with stable hyperthyroidism. For independent validation, a separate cohort was made up of some 19 hyperthyroidism patients plus 17 patients who later progressed from hyperthyroidism to ophthalmopathy. In total, 135 blood samples were TCR-sequenced: around 42 ophthalmopathy, about 75 hyperthyroidism and approximately 17 hyperthyroidism-to-ophthalmopathy patients. The study used TCR beta repertoire signatures to distinguish Graves' ophthalmopathy from Graves' hyperthyroidism and to predict progression to ophthalmopathy. Following sampling, methimazole starting at 30 mg daily was administered to hyperthyroidism patients, and high-dose intravenous methylprednisolone was administered to ophthalmopathy patients. What the study reported, not specific to this receptor: Among expanded thyroid clonotypes with frequency above 0.001, most also showed up in blood, which suggests that blood repertoires may reflect the thyroid immune response. In validation, the model predicted ophthalmopathy progression with 55% to 71% sensitivity and roughly 72% specificity; approximately 12 predicted patients were CT-confirmed with GO in a median of approximately six months. The 13-signature model separated ophthalmopathy from stable hyperthyroidism with about 86% sensitivity and around 81% specificity in cross-validation, and 80%/75% in the test set. Sample size was not predetermined statistically, and investigators were not blinded to group allocation.

From its cysteine to its phenylalanine, the CDR3 spans 16 amino acids. The sequence is cut down to CDR3 DNA, 48 bases in frame from base 1. Germline trimming amounts to 5 bases on V and 6 bases on J, with 14 as the count of junction bases outside the gene matches. From a lookup of the germline V gene, CDR1 and CDR2 are MGHDK and SYGVNS. For repertoire sequencing, the TCR beta CDR3 regions were amplified from RNA transcripts. HTBI primers and the Qiagen OneStep RT-PCR kit were used in a first-round RT-PCR, which was followed by a second-round multiplex PCR, size selection and purification. Sequencing of the libraries was carried out on an Illumina HiSeq2000 in paired-end mode with 100 bp reads. Turning to the authors' computational methods: Reads were processed with SOAPnuke, discarding reads with adapters, uncalled bases, mean Phred below 15, or no exact constant-primer or identifier match. COPE v1.2.5 was used to merge high-quality paired reads. Unique nucleotide sequences were defined as clonotypes and aligned to IMGT TRB V, D and J references using MiTCR v1.1. The analysis was limited to V-J combinations with a frequency above 0.0001, which together covered more than 98% of repertoires. For each V-J combination, a TCR clonal expansion and chaos score was defined as F50 clonal expansion divided by the chaos observed in the TCRdist matrix. Welch's t-statistics and random forest were used to reduce the features to approximately 13 V-J combinations, which were then used as input to a naive Bayes classifier. The Morisita-Horn index was used to measure how similar the thyroid and blood repertoires were. TCRdb reprocessing: public reads trimmed at Q25 with fastp, clones called with MiXCR, in-frame beta chains kept. Identical CDR3 proteins give one entry, which carries the most common genes and DNA. What appears here as the V and J calls and clone size reflects TCRdb's work, not the paper's. Here the sample has about 700,000 distinct CDR3 sequences; 35% to 50% occur a single time. Of the sample, approximately 43% falls within the top ten clones.

The ophthalmopathy patients had moderately to severely active disease, with a Clinical Activity Score of 3 or higher, a NOSPECS grade of 4 or higher, and a disease duration of less than 3 months. Patients were excluded if they had other autoimmune diseases, uncontrolled infections, pregnancy or lactation. Diagnosis relied on clinical symptoms, serum thyroxine, TRAb, thyroid ultrasound and orbital computed tomography. Ficoll-Paque density gradient centrifugation was used to isolate PBMCs from 8.5 to 10 ml of fresh peripheral blood. Total RNA was extracted using Trizol reagent, and RNA quality was checked on an Agilent 2100 Bioanalyzer. This clonotype was picked up one time. Which antigen it targets is not known. Nothing much larger sits one base from this clone, and base qualities are not available. A read on its own is weak evidence.

Sequenced input: peripheral blood. The rearranged chain carries TRBV25-1 and TRBJ2-7; 9 of the junction bases match TRBD1. This receptor was taken from an adult man with Graves' ophthalmopathy. The CDR3 amino acid sequence is: CASSYSAGTGFSEQYF. At the DNA level, the sequence is TGTGCCAGCAGTTACTCGGCCGGGACAGGGTTCTCCGAGCAGTACTTC.